The 5 T cell receptor beta chains below were found in one sample sequenced in a study of T cell responses to AZD1222 COVID-19 vaccine. The assay was immunoSEQ multiplex PCR, and TCRdb's table has in-frame clones only and misses some. The sample has some 140,000 clones; roughly nine tenths are singletons. The material was peripheral blood, obtained 28 days after the second AZD1222 dose. The receptors shown here come from an adult who received the AZD1222 COVID-19 vaccine.

V is TRBV18 and J is TRBJ1-1; 9 nucleotides align to TRBD1. Germline V gene lookup returns CDR1 KGHSH and CDR2 LQKENI. V dropped 0 bases and J dropped 4; count of bases not matched to a gene: 6. The CDR3 length is 16 residues. The CDR3 coding sequence is TGTGCCAGCTCACCACCCACAGGGGGCGATCGCACTGAAGCTTTCTTT. It yields the protein CASSPPTGGDRTEAFF.

The J gene is TRBJ1-1, the V gene TRBV6-5, with a tentative D call TRBD1 (5 bases). CDR1 MNHEY and CDR2 SVGAGI come from the germline V gene. CDR3 length equals 14 residues. V lost 6 bases, J lost 6 bases, and 17 bases lay in between. CDR3 DNA: TGTGCCAGCAGCTATCGCTGGGGGACGCCTGAAGCTTTCTTT. It codes for CASSYRWGTPEAFF.

The genes are TRBV7-3 and TRBJ2-1; the match to TRBD1 covers 9 bases. The V gene's germline CDR1 is SGHTA and CDR2 FQGTGA. The CDR3 has 16 amino acids. The ends lost 5 bases at V and 8 bases at J; junction bases unmatched: 13. CDR3 protein: CASSVQGARVIDEQFF. The CDR3 nucleotides are TGTGCCAGCAGCGTACAGGGGGCGCGGGTGATCGATGAGCAGTTCTTC.

The chain couples TRBV7-6 to TRBJ1-4; tentative D call: TRBD1 (6 bases). The germline V and J ends were trimmed by 5 bases and 0 bases, with 10 bases remaining between them. The CDR3 has 15 residues. Germline CDR1 SGHVS, CDR2 FNYEAQ. This CDR3 is CASSLRTATNEKLFF. The CDR3, as DNA: TGTGCCAGCAGCCTACGGACAGCAACTAATGAAAAACTGTTTTTT.

The gene calls are TRBV7-6 and TRBJ2-3; D gene uncertain. V shed 0 bases and J shed 6 bases, with 19 bases lying between them. Germline V CDR1 and CDR2: SGHVS, FNYEAQ. The CDR3 has 17 residues. CDR3 in amino acids: CASSLAVGRSGPDTQYF. Here the CDR3 DNA reads TGTGCCAGCAGCTTAGCGGTTGGACGGTCGGGCCCCGATACGCAGTATTTT.